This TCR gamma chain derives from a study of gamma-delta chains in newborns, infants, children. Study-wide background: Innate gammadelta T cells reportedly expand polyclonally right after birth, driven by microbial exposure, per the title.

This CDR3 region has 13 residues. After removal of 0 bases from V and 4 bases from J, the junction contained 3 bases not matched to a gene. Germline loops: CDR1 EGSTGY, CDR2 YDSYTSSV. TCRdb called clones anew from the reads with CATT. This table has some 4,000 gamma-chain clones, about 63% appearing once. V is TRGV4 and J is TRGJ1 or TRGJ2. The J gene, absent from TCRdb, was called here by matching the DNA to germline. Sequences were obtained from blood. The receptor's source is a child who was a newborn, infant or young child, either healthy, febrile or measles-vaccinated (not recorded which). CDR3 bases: TGTGCCACCTGGGATGGGCGCTATTATAAGAAACTCTTT. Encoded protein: CATWDGRYYKKLF.